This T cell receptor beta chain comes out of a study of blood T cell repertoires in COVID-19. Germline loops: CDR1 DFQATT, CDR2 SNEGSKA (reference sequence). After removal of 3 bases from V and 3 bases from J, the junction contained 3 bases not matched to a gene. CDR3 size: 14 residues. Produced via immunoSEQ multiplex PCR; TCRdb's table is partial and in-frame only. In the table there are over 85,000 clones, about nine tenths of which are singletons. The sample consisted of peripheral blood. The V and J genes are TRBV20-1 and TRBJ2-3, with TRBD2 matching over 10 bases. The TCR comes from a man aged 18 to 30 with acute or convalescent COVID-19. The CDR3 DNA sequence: TGCAGTGCTAGTAGCGGGAGGAAGACAGATACGCAGTATTTT. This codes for CSASSGRKTDTQYF.